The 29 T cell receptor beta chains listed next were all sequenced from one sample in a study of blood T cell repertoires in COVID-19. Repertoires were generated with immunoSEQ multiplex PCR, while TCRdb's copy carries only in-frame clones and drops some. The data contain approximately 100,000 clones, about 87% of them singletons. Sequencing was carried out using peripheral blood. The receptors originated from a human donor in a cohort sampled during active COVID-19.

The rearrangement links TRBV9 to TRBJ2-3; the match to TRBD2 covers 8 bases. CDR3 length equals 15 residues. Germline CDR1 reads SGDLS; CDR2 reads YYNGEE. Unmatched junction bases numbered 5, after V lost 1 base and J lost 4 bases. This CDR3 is CASSVTREGPDTQYF. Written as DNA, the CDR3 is TGTGCCAGCAGCGTAACACGGGAGGGCCCAGATACGCAGTATTTT.

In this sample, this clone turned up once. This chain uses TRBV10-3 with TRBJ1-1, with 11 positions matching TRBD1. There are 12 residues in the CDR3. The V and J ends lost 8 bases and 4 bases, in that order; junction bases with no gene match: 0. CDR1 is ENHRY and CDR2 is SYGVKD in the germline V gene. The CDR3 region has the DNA TGTGCCATCGGGACAGGGGGCACTGAAGCTTTCTTT. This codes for CAIGTGGTEAFF.

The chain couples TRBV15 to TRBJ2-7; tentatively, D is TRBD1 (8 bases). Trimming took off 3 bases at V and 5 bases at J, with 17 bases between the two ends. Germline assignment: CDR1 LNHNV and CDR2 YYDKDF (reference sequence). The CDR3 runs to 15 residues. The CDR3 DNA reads TGTGCCACCAGCAGCCCGGGGGGACAGGAAAACGAGCAGTACTTC. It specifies CATSSPGGQENEQYF.

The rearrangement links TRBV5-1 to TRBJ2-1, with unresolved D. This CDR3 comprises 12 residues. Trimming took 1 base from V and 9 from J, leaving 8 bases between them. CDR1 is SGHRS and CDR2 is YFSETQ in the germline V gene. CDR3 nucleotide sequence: TGCGCCAGCAGCTTGTATCCGGGTGAGCAGTTCTTC. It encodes CASSLYPGEQFF. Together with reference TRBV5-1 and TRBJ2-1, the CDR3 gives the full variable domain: KAGVTQTPRYLIKTRGQQVTLSCSPISGHRSVSWYQQTPGQGLQFLFEYFSETQRNKGNFPGRFSGRQFSNSRSEMNVSTLELGDSALYLCASSLYPGEQFFGPGTRLTVL.

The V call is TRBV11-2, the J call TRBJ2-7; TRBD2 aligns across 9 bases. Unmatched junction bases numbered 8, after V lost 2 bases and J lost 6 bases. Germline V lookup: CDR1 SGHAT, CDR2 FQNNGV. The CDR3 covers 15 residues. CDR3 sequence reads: CASSLLGGRGGEQYF. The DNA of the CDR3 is TGTGCCAGCAGCTTATTAGGCGGGAGGGGGGGCGAGCAGTACTTC.

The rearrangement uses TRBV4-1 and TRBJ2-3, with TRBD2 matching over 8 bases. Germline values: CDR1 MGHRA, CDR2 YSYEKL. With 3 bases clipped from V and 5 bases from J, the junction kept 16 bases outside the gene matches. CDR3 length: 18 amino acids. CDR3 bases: TGCGCCAGCAGCCACGAAAAGGTGGGACTAGGGAACATAGATACGCAGTATTTT. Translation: CASSHEKVGLGNIDTQYF.

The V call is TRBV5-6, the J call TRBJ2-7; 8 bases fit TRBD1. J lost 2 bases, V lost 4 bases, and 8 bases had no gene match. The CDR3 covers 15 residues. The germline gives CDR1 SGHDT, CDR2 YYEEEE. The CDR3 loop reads CASSVPGTGPYEQYF. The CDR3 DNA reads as TGTGCCAGCAGCGTACCCGGGACAGGACCCTACGAGCAGTACTTC.

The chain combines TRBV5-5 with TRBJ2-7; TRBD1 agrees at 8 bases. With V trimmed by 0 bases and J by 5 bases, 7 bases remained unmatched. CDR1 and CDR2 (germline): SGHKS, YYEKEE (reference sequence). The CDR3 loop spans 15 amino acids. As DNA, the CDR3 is TGTGCCAGCAGCTTGGCGGGCAGGGGGCTCGACGAGCAGTACTTC. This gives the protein CASSLAGRGLDEQYF.

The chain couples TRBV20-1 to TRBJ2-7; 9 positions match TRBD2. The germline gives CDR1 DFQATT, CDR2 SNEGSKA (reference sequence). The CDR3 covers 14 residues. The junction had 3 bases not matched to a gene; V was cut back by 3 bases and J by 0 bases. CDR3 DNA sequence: TGCAGTGCTAGTGCTAGCGGGACCTCCTACGAGCAGTACTTC. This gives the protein CSASASGTSYEQYF.

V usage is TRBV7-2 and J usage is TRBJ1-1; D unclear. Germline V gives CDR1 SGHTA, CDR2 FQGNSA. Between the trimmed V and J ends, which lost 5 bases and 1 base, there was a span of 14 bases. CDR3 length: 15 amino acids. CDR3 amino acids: CASSEHRRPNTEAFF. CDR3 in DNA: TGTGCCAGCAGCGAACACCGTCGTCCGAACACTGAAGCTTTCTTT. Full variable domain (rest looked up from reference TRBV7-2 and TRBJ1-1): GAGVSQSPSNKVTEKGKDVELRCDPISGHTALYWYRQSLGQGLEFLIYFQGNSAPDKSGLPSDRFSAERTGGSVSTLTIQRTQQEDSAVYLCASSEHRRPNTEAFFGQGTRLTVV.

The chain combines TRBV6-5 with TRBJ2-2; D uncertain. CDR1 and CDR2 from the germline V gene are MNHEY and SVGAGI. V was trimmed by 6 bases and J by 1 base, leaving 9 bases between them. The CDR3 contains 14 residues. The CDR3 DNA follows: TGTGCCAGCAGCCACACACGGAACACCGGGGAGCTGTTTTTT. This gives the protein CASSHTRNTGELFF.

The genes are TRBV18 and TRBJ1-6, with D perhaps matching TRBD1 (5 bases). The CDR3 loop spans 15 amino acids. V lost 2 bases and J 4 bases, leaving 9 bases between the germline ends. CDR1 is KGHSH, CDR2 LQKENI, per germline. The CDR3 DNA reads TGTGCCAGCTCACCAGGCGCAGGGTATAATTCACCCCTCCACTTT. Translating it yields CASSPGAGYNSPLHF.

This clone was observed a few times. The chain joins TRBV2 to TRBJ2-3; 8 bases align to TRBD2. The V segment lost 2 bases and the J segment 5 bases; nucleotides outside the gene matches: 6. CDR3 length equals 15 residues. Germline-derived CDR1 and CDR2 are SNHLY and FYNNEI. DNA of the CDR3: TGTGCCAGCAGTGAAAAGCGGGCGGGGGGAGATACGCAGTATTTT. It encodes CASSEKRAGGDTQYF.

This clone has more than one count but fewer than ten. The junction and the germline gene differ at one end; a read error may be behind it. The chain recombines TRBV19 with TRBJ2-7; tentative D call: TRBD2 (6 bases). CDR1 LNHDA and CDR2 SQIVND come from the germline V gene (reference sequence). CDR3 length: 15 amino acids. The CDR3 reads CASSISGTRPYEQYF. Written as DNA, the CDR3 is TGTGCCAGTAGTATATCCGGGACTCGCCCCTATGAGCAGTACTTC.

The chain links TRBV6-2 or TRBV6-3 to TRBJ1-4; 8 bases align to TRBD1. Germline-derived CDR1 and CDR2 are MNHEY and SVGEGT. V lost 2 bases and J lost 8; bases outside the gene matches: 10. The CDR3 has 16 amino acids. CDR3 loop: CASSYASVRGREKLFF. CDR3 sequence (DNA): TGTGCCAGCAGTTACGCCTCAGTCAGGGGGCGCGAAAAACTGTTTTTT.

CDR3 coding DNA: TGTGCCAGCAGCTCCCGAAGGGCGGGAGGGCTTAGCACAGATACGCAGTATTTT. Amino acids: CASSSRRAGGLSTDTQYF. The chain uses TRBV5-4 and TRBJ2-3; 9 nucleotides agree with TRBD2. The CDR3 has 18 residues. Unmatched junction bases numbered 11, after V lost 3 bases and J lost 0 bases. CDR1 and CDR2 from the germline V gene are SGHNT and YYREEE (reference sequence).

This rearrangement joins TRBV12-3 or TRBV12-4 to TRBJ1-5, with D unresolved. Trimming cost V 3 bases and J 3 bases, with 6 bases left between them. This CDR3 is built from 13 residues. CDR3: CASSFRYNQPQHF. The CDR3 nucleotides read TGTGCCAGCAGTTTTCGGTACAATCAGCCCCAGCATTTT.

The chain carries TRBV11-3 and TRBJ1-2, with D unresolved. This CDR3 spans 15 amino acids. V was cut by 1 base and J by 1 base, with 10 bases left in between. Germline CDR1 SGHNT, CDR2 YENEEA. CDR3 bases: TGTGCCAGCAGCTTAGGGAGGGCTGGTAACTATGGCTACACCTTC. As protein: CASSLGRAGNYGYTF.

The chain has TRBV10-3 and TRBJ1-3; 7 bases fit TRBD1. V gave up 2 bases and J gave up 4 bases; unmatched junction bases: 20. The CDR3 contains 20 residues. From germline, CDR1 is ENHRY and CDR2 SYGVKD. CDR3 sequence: CAISENLRDRGFQLGNTIYF. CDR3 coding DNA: TGTGCCATCAGTGAGAATCTCCGGGACAGAGGTTTCCAGCTGGGAAACACCATATATTTT.

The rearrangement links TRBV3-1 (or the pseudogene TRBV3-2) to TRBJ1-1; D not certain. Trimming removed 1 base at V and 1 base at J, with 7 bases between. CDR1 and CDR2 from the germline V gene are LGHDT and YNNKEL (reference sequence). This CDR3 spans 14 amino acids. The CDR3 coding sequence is TGTGCCAGCAGCCAAGTAGCGACGAACACTGAAGCTTTCTTT. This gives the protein CASSQVATNTEAFF.

The CDR3 coding sequence is TGCAGCGTGGCGAACACTGAAGCTTTCTTT. Amino acids: CSVANTEAFF. The chain is built from TRBV29-1 and TRBJ1-1; D not resolved. This CDR3 is built from 10 residues. Germline V gives CDR1 SQVTM, CDR2 ANQGSEA. Trimming left V 6 bases short and J 1 base short, with 3 bases between.

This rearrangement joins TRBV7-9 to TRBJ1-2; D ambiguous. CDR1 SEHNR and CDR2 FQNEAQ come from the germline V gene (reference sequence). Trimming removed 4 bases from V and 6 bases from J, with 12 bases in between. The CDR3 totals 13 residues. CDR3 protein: CASSSLLGDGYTF. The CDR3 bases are TGTGCCAGCAGCTCCCTCCTAGGCGATGGCTACACCTTC.

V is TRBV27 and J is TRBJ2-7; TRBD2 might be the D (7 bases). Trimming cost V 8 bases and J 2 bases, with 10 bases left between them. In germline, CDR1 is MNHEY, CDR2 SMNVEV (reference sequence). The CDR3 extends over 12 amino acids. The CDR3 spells CASGRGAYEQYF. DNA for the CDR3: TGTGCCAGCGGGAGGGGGGCCTACGAGCAGTACTTC.

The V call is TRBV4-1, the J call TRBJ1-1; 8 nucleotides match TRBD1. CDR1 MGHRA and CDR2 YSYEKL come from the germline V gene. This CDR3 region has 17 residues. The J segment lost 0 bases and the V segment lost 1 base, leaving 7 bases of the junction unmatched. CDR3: CASSQGRGLLLNTEAFF. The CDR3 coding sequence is TGCGCCAGCAGCCAAGGCAGGGGGCTCTTATTGAACACTGAAGCTTTCTTT.

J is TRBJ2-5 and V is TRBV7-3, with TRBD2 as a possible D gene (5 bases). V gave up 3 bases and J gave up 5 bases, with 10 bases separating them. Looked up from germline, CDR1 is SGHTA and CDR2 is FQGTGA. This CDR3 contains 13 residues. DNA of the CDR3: TGTGCCAGCAGCTTTAGCCAGCGGGAGACCCAGTACTTC. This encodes CASSFSQRETQYF.

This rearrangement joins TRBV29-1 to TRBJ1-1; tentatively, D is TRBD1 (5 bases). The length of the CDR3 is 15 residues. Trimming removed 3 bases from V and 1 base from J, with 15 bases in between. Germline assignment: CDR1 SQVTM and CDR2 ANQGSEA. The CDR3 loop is CSVDSFGQKNTEAFF. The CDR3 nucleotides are TGCAGCGTTGACAGTTTTGGACAAAAGAACACTGAAGCTTTCTTT.

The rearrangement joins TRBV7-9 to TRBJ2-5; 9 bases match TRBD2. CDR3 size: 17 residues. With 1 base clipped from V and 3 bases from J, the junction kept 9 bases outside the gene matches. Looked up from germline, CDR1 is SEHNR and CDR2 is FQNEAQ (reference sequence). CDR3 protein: CASSLGAAGGSKETQYF. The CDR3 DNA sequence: TGTGCCAGCAGCTTAGGAGCGGCGGGGGGGTCCAAAGAGACCCAGTACTTC.

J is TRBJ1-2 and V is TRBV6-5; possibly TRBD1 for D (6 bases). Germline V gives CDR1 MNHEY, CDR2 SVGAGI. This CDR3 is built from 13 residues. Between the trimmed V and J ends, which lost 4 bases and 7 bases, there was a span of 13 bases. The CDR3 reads CASSSGATIGYTF. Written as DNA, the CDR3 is TGTGCCAGCAGTTCAGGGGCGACGATTGGCTACACCTTC.

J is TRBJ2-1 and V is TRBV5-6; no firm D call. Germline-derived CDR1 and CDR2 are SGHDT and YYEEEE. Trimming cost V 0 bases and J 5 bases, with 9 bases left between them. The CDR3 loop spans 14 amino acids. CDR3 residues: CASSLVSGNNEQFF. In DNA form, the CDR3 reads TGTGCCAGCAGCTTGGTCTCAGGTAACAATGAGCAGTTCTTC.